This TCR beta chain came from a study of cytomegalovirus exposure and HLA in healthy donors. General observations from the study: Association with HLA alleles at 0.05 false discovery rate was found for 16,951 TCR beta sequences in a later analysis. Later, TCR association rates were found to vary by HLA locus, highest for DRB1 and lowest for HLA-C.

This CDR3 region has 13 residues. CDR1 is SGHTA and CDR2 is FQGNSA in the germline V gene. J lost 10 bases, V lost 1 base, and 6 bases had no gene match. As to this clone: What it binds is not known.

PCR employed 60 Vbeta and 13 Jbeta primers. Only in-frame clones appear in the TCRdb table, and some are missing; sequencing was by immunoSEQ multiplex PCR. The sample has 130,000 to 150,000 clones, around 75% seen once; the top ten hold roughly 1.6%. Sequenced sample: PBMCs. The TCR sequence derives from a woman aged 40 to 50 in good health and CMV-seronegative. The V gene is TRBV7-2, the J gene TRBJ1-1, with 7 nucleotides matching TRBD1. CDR3 loop: CASSLGRGLRAFF. The CDR3 nucleotides read TGTGCCAGCAGCTTAGGGAGGGGGCTACGAGCTTTCTTT. Looking up the rest from reference TRBV7-2 and TRBJ1-1 gives the full variable domain: GAGVSQSPSNKVTEKGKDVELRCDPISGHTALYWYRQSLGQGLEFLIYFQGNSAPDKSGLPSDRFSAERTGGSVSTLTIQRTQQEDSAVYLCASSLGRGLRAFFGQGTRLTVV.